The T cell receptor (beta chain) described here comes from a study of Graves' ophthalmopathy and Graves' hyperthyroidism. Study-wide context: At initial diagnosis, peripheral blood was obtained, and this preceded any treatment.

RNA served as the template for amplifying TCR beta CDR3 regions. An opening RT-PCR round employed HTBI primers and preceded a second-round multiplex PCR. TCRdb reanalysed the multiplex PCR reads using MiXCR and keeps one entry per CDR3 protein. Among almost 400,000 distinct CDR3 sequences listed, around 17% were seen once. Whole-study findings and limits: Appearing in blood as well were most expanded thyroid clonotypes above 0.001 frequency.

This clonotype was counted ten times or more. Its antigen is undetermined. A much larger clone differs from this one at a single base, so this may be a read error. The junction had 7 bases not matched to a gene; V was cut back by 6 bases and J by 5 bases. The CDR3 is 15 residues long. The chain recombines TRBV12-3 or TRBV12-4 with TRBJ1-5; 10 bases are shared with TRBD1. The specimen sequenced was peripheral blood. This receptor was taken from a woman younger than 35 with Graves' ophthalmopathy. The CDR3 DNA follows: TGTGCCAGCAGCGAAGGACAGGGGGTTTATCAGCCCCAGCATTTT. It specifies CASSEGQGVYQPQHF.